The 26 T cell receptor beta chains below come from one sample, sequenced in a study of cytomegalovirus exposure and HLA in healthy donors. The PCR was carried out with 60 Vbeta primers and 13 Jbeta primers. Libraries were prepared by immunoSEQ multiplex PCR; TCRdb keeps only in-frame clonotypes and omits some of them. The data contain more than 80,000 clones, approximately 79% of them singletons. Sequencing was done on a sample of PBMCs. The receptors originated from a man aged 55 to 70 in good health and CMV-seronegative.

This sequence joins TRBV5-1 and TRBJ1-3; possibly TRBD1 for D (5 bases). CDR1 is SGHRS and CDR2 is YFSETQ in the germline V gene. The germline V and J ends were trimmed by 4 bases and 8 bases, with 16 bases remaining between them. The CDR3 is made up of 14 amino acids. The CDR3 sequence is CASSDSGRADTIYF. DNA of the CDR3: TGCGCCAGCAGCGACTCAGGGAGGGCGGACACCATATATTTT. Drawing the rest from reference TRBV5-1 and TRBJ1-3, the complete variable domain is KAGVTQTPRYLIKTRGQQVTLSCSPISGHRSVSWYQQTPGQGLQFLFEYFSETQRNKGNFPGRFSGRQFSNSRSEMNVSTLELGDSALYLCASSDSGRADTIYFGEGSWLTVV.

V is TRBV7-9 and J is TRBJ1-3; D call uncertain. CDR1 is SEHNR and CDR2 is FQNEAQ in the germline V gene (reference sequence). Trimming took off 5 bases at V and 2 bases at J, with 10 bases between the two ends. The CDR3 runs to 14 residues. Here the CDR3 DNA reads TGTGCCAGCAGCGCTATTCTCCCTGGAAACACCATATATTTT. Translation gives CASSAILPGNTIYF.

The chain recombines TRBV5-1 with TRBJ2-5, with TRBD2 as a possible D gene (7 bases). The V gene lost 0 bases and the J gene lost 5 bases, with 20 bases spanning the gap. The CDR3 extends over 17 amino acids. The germline V gene has CDR1 SGHRS and CDR2 YFSETQ. The CDR3: CASSLGRMTGGWETQYF. CDR3 DNA: TGCGCCAGCAGCTTGGGGCGTATGACGGGGGGCTGGGAGACCCAGTACTTC.

The CDR3 region is CASSYSHRVTYEQYF. CDR3 nucleotides: TGTGCCAGCAGTTACTCGCACAGGGTCACCTACGAGCAGTACTTC. The J gene is TRBJ2-7, the V gene TRBV6-6; D is possibly TRBD1 (6 bases). Trimming removed 0 bases at V and 2 bases at J, with 11 bases between. CDR1 is MNHNY and CDR2 is SVGAGI in the germline V gene (reference sequence). The CDR3 spans 15 residues.

J is TRBJ1-3 and V is TRBV6-6; maybe TRBD1 (6 bases). This CDR3 is 13 amino acids long. CDR1 MNHNY and CDR2 SVGAGI come from the germline V gene (reference sequence). V shed 5 bases and J shed 4 bases, with 9 bases lying between them. CDR3 sequence (DNA): TGTGCCAGCAGTCGGGACACGGGAAACACCATATATTTT. Residues: CASSRDTGNTIYF.

The J gene is TRBJ2-3, the V gene TRBV7-6; a weak D match, TRBD2 (7 bases). The CDR3 runs to 19 residues. With 5 bases removed from V and 0 bases from J, the gap between germline ends came to 24 bases. Germline V lookup: CDR1 SGHVS, CDR2 FNYEAQ. The CDR3 DNA follows: TGTGCCAGCAGCCCGGGGGTAGGGCGGGGGACAACTAGCACAGATACGCAGTATTTT. The encoded protein is CASSPGVGRGTTSTDTQYF.

The chain has TRBV12-5 and TRBJ2-7; D is perhaps TRBD1 (5 bases). The CDR3 contains 13 residues. Trimming left V 2 bases short and J 3 bases short, with 8 bases between. The germline V gene has CDR1 LGHNT and CDR2 FRNRAP. This chain's CDR3 is CASGLRGYYEQYV. The CDR3 DNA reads as TGTGCTAGTGGTTTGAGGGGTTACTACGAGCAGTACGTC.

The J gene is TRBJ2-3, the V gene TRBV7-2; 11 nucleotides match TRBD2. CDR3 size: 16 residues. Germline lookup yields CDR1 SGHTA and CDR2 FQGNSA. V dropped 5 bases and J dropped 5; count of bases not matched to a gene: 9. In DNA, the CDR3 is TGTGCCAGCAGCCGGACCACTAGCGGGGGAGAAGATACGCAGTATTTT. Protein product: CASSRTTSGGEDTQYF. The variable domain in full, with the rest retrieved from reference TRBV7-2 and TRBJ2-3, is GAGVSQSPSNKVTEKGKDVELRCDPISGHTALYWYRQSLGQGLEFLIYFQGNSAPDKSGLPSDRFSAERTGGSVSTLTIQRTQQEDSAVYLCASSRTTSGGEDTQYFGPGTRLTVL.

The J gene is TRBJ2-3, the V gene TRBV7-2; 10 positions agree with TRBD2. The CDR3 covers 16 residues. Germline CDR1 SGHTA, CDR2 FQGNSA. V dropped 8 bases and J dropped 4; count of bases not matched to a gene: 12. The CDR3 protein is CASCSTSGLRADTQYF. The CDR3 nucleotides are TGTGCCAGCTGCTCGACTAGCGGGTTGAGGGCAGATACGCAGTATTTT.

The CDR3 coding sequence is TGCGCCAGCAGCGTAGCCCCGGTGACTGAAGCTTTCTTT. Encoded protein: CASSVAPVTEAFF. The gene calls are TRBV5-1 and TRBJ1-1; no firm D call. The CDR3 runs 13 residues. CDR1 and CDR2 (germline): SGHRS, YFSETQ. Trimming pared 4 bases from V and 5 bases from J, leaving 12 bases between. Variable domain in full (rest from reference TRBV5-1 and TRBJ1-1): KAGVTQTPRYLIKTRGQQVTLSCSPISGHRSVSWYQQTPGQGLQFLFEYFSETQRNKGNFPGRFSGRQFSNSRSEMNVSTLELGDSALYLCASSVAPVTEAFFGQGTRLTVV.

The genes are TRBV5-6 and TRBJ2-5; 9 bases align to TRBD1. From germline, CDR1 is SGHDT and CDR2 YYEEEE. The ends lost 0 bases at V and 3 bases at J; junction bases unmatched: 9. The CDR3 covers 17 residues. Here the CDR3 reads CASSLAGQGSEEETQYF. The DNA for the CDR3 is TGTGCCAGCAGCTTGGCTGGACAGGGGAGTGAGGAAGAGACCCAGTACTTC.

This clone has only a few counts. CDR3 loop: CAWSPGGHGGYEQYF. Here the CDR3 DNA reads TGTGCCTGGAGCCCGGGGGGCCACGGAGGCTACGAGCAGTACTTC. The rearrangement joins TRBV30 to TRBJ2-7; D might be TRBD2 (7 bases). This CDR3 comprises 15 residues. Deletions cut 3 bases from V and 3 bases from J, with 18 bases between. Germline lookup yields CDR1 GTSNPN and CDR2 SVGIG (reference sequence).

The chain is built from TRBV6-1 and TRBJ2-3; possibly TRBD2 for D (6 bases). Germline V gene lookup returns CDR1 MNHNS and CDR2 SASEGT. Deletions cut 9 bases from V and 3 bases from J, with 13 bases between. The CDR3 has 13 amino acids. CDR3 protein: CASKSGVTDTQYF. DNA of the CDR3: TGTGCCAGTAAATCGGGGGTTACAGATACGCAGTATTTT.

In its sample, this clone was seen a few times. This chain connects TRBV19 to TRBJ2-7; TRBD1 matches 9 bases. In germline, CDR1 is LNHDA, CDR2 SQIVND (reference sequence). The CDR3 loop spans 14 amino acids. Germline trimming cut 1 base from V and 12 bases from J; bases unmatched to any gene: 10. This chain's CDR3 is CASSIGGQGRSVYF. The DNA for the CDR3 is TGTGCCAGTAGTATAGGGGGACAGGGACGGTCGGTGTACTTC.

The chain has TRBV5-1 and TRBJ1-4; no reliable D call. Germline CDR1 is SGHRS and CDR2 is YFSETQ. Trimming left V 1 base short and J 5 bases short, with 6 bases between. The CDR3 is 13 amino acids. CDR3 bases: TGCGCCAGCAGCTTGATCCTGAATGAAAAACTGTTTTTT. Translated, it gives CASSLILNEKLFF.

This clone was detected many times. This chain links TRBV5-4 with TRBJ2-1; 9 positions agree with TRBD2. The CDR3 covers 12 residues. The germline V gene encodes CDR1 SGHNT and CDR2 YYREEE (reference sequence). V gave up 4 bases and J gave up 16 bases; unmatched junction bases: 9. CDR3 region: CASSGTTGLAFF. CDR3 coding DNA: TGTGCCAGCAGCGGGACTACGGGACTAGCCTTCTTC.

This sequence joins TRBV25-1 and TRBJ1-2, with D perhaps TRBD1 (5 bases). V was pared by 2 bases and J by 5 bases, with 6 bases between. Germline V CDR1 and CDR2: MGHDK, SYGVNS. CDR3 size: 12 residues. The CDR3 here is CASSEGGYGYTF. CDR3 sequence (DNA): TGTGCCAGCAGTGAAGGGGGGTATGGCTACACCTTC.

The J gene is TRBJ2-3, the V gene TRBV4-2; D may be TRBD2 (7 bases). Trimming shortened V by 4 bases and J by 6 bases, and 17 bases separated the two germline ends. Germline assignment: CDR1 LGHNA and CDR2 YNFKEQ. The CDR3 is 15 amino acids. CDR3 protein: CASSPSRGALDTQYF. The CDR3 bases are TGTGCCAGCAGCCCGTCCCGGGGGGCATTGGATACGCAGTATTTT.

The CDR3 DNA sequence: TGTGCCAGCAGCTCTGGACTCAACTATGGCTACACCTTC. It encodes CASSSGLNYGYTF. The rearrangement uses TRBV7-2 and TRBJ1-2; D ambiguous. The V end lost 4 bases, the J end lost 2 bases, and 8 bases lay between the germline ends. CDR3 length equals 13 residues. CDR1 SGHTA and CDR2 FQGNSA come from the germline V gene.

The chain has TRBV28 and TRBJ1-1; 7 bases are shared with TRBD1. The V gene end was trimmed by 8 bases and the J gene end by 8 bases; junction bases not matched to a gene: 2. Germline V CDR1 and CDR2: MDHEN, SYDVKM. The CDR3 loop spans 10 amino acids. The CDR3 loop reads CASGDREAFF. DNA of the CDR3: TGTGCCAGCGGGGACAGAGAAGCTTTCTTT. The full variable domain, completed using reference TRBV28 and TRBJ1-1, is DVKVTQSSRYLVKRTGEKVFLECVQDMDHENMFWYRQDPGLGLRLIYFSYDVKMKEKGDIPEGYSVSREKKERFSLILESASTNQTSMYLCASGDREAFFGQGTRLTVV.

The rearrangement joins TRBV6-6 to TRBJ1-5; D is unclear. Germline CDR1 MNHNY, CDR2 SVGAGI (reference sequence). Trimming cost V 10 bases and J 0 bases, with 10 bases left between them. CDR3 size: 13 residues. The CDR3 protein is CATTHFSNQPQHF. The CDR3 nucleotides are TGTGCCACCACCCACTTTAGCAATCAGCCCCAGCATTTT.

This clone was seen once. V and J are TRBV9 and TRBJ1-2; D is ambiguous. The germline V gene encodes CDR1 SGDLS and CDR2 YYNGEE. V lost 3 bases and J 8 bases, leaving 14 bases between the germline ends. The CDR3 extends over 13 amino acids. The DNA of the CDR3 is TGTGCCAGCAGCGCCGCCTCCGAGTGGGGCTACACCTTC. This gives the protein CASSAASEWGYTF. The full variable domain, its missing parts supplied by reference TRBV9 and TRBJ1-2, is DSGVTQTPKHLITATGQRVTLRCSPRSGDLSVYWYQQSLDQGLQFLIQYYNGEERAKGNILERFSAQQFPDLHSELNLSSLELGDSALYFCASSAASEWGYTFGSGTRLTVV.

This clone was recorded only once. V gene TRBV5-4 combines with J gene TRBJ2-3; unclear D gene. The CDR3 length is 15 residues. Trimming removed 0 bases from V and 6 bases from J, with 14 bases in between. CDR1 SGHNT and CDR2 YYREEE come from the germline V gene (reference sequence). The CDR3 coding sequence is TGTGCCAGCAGCTTGGGCCCTAACAGTTTCGATACGCAGTATTTT. Amino acid sequence: CASSLGPNSFDTQYF.

This clone was found once. The chain links TRBV9 to TRBJ2-5, with a tentative D call TRBD1 (6 bases). V was clipped by 0 bases and J by 5 bases, with 17 bases between them. This CDR3 is built from 16 residues. Germline lookup yields CDR1 SGDLS and CDR2 YYNGEE. In DNA form, the CDR3 reads TGTGCCAGCAGCGTAGGGGGGCAGGGCGGTTCGGAGACCCAGTACTTC. It encodes CASSVGGQGGSETQYF.

This clone turned up a few times. This chain uses TRBV9 with TRBJ1-2; TRBD1 matches 9 bases. Looked up from germline, CDR1 is SGDLS and CDR2 is YYNGEE. CDR3 length: 15 amino acids. V was pared by 4 bases and J by 2 bases, with 6 bases of the junction left unmatched. The CDR3 DNA reads TGTGCCAGCAGCCCACAGGGGGCTTGGAACTATGGCTACACCTTC. It encodes CASSPQGAWNYGYTF.

The sample holds a few counts of this clone. The rearrangement uses TRBV5-1 and TRBJ2-2; tentative D call: TRBD2 (5 bases). Germline CDR1 is SGHRS and CDR2 is YFSETQ. V was clipped by 5 bases and J by 6 bases, with 14 bases between them. There are 14 residues in the CDR3. CDR3 DNA sequence: TGCGCCAGCAGTTTTGGAGTGGACTCCGGGGAGCTGTTTTTT. This gives the protein CASSFGVDSGELFF. Together with reference TRBV5-1 and TRBJ2-2, the CDR3 gives the full variable domain: KAGVTQTPRYLIKTRGQQVTLSCSPISGHRSVSWYQQTPGQGLQFLFEYFSETQRNKGNFPGRFSGRQFSNSRSEMNVSTLELGDSALYLCASSFGVDSGELFFGEGSRLTVL.